This T cell receptor (beta chain) derives from a study of blood T cell repertoires in COVID-19 (dated by TCRdb to between 2020 and 2021). For context, the study as a whole: Samples covering the acute and convalescent phases of COVID-19 were provided by collaborators in the United States, Italy and Spain. The samples were drawn from the first 160 participants of the ongoing ImmuneRACE study and from 1,254 subjects provided by 6 global collaborators. The prospective study material was composed of cDNA or gDNA derived from T cells, B-cell-depleted T cells, or PBMCs. Subjects who had been exposed to COVID-19, were actively infected with it, or had recovered from it provided the deeply sampled blood TCRbeta repertoires that made up the dataset. A freely available public database, intended as a resource for researchers studying the immune response to SARS-CoV-2, is where the repertoires were released. Where available, HLA class I and class II types were obtained from metadata supplied by the sample provider rather than from assay-based typing. Nearly every sample came with metadata listing a de-identified subject ID, COVID-19 status, age in years and sex.

What the authors observed across the whole study: The quantity of clinical and demographic metadata differed by source and by participant and was supplied without curation.

V and J lose 3 bases and 4 bases, and a span of 14 bases separates them. Sequences SGHDN (CDR1) and FVKESK (CDR2) are obtained from the germline V gene. The CDR3 holds 15 amino acids from the cysteine to the phenylalanine. Only the CDR3 DNA is retained, 45 bases long and in frame from the first base. A remark on this clone: The antigen it recognizes is unknown. Base qualities are not provided; no much larger clone lies one nucleotide away.

One collaborating source in Seattle enrolled patients during active infection and followed them longitudinally through the course of disease. Each collaborating institution followed its own protocols to collect whole blood in K2EDTA tubes. For TCRbeta analysis, collaborators shipped samples as frozen whole blood, isolated PBMCs, or DNA extracted from either of those sample types. The immunoSEQ Assay, a bias-controlled multiplex PCR, was used to amplify TCRbeta CDR3 regions from genomic DNA. The study's own analysis went as follows. The number of nucleated cells in each sample was estimated by amplification of reference gene primers within the assay. Sequence reads were collapsed and filtered to measure the absolute abundance of every unique TCRbeta CDR3 rearrangement. For each sample, productive Simpson clonality was calculated as the square root of Simpson's diversity index over productive rearrangements. TCRdb provides this immuneACCESS table in a form limited to in-frame rearrangements. Some clones are lacking; in checked studies, under half of them reflect an unresolved V gene, and why the rest are absent is not known. The V and J calls and clone size come from that table; D and trimming were worked out from the DNA. The sample has 430,000 or so clones on record, about 90% of them singletons. 0.65% to 1% of the sample is taken by the ten largest.

This clonotype was obtained from a young man with COVID-19, enrolled during active disease. Material: peripheral blood. The rearranged segments are TRBV14 and TRBJ2-3; perhaps TRBD1 is the D gene, with 6 bases matching. The CDR3 loop reads CASSHTNRVADTQYF. The base sequence is TGTGCCAGCAGCCACACTAACAGGGTCGCAGATACGCAGTATTTT.